This T cell receptor (beta chain) was found in a study of blood T cell repertoires in COVID-19. The germline gives CDR1 SGDLS, CDR2 YYNGEE. The CDR3 has 17 residues. V was cut by 0 bases and J by 0 bases, with 13 bases left in between. Profiling relied on immunoSEQ multiplex PCR, and the TCRdb table lists in-frame clones only, not all of them. The sample gives some 52,000 clones, around four fifths of which show up once; about 2.7% is in the top ten. The rearrangement joins TRBV9 to TRBJ1-3; unclear D gene. This clonotype originated in a middle-aged man with acute or convalescent COVID-19. Input material: peripheral blood. Here the CDR3 reads CASSVDVQRFSGNTIYF. The CDR3 DNA reads TGTGCCAGCAGCGTAGACGTACAGAGATTCTCTGGAAACACCATATATTTT.